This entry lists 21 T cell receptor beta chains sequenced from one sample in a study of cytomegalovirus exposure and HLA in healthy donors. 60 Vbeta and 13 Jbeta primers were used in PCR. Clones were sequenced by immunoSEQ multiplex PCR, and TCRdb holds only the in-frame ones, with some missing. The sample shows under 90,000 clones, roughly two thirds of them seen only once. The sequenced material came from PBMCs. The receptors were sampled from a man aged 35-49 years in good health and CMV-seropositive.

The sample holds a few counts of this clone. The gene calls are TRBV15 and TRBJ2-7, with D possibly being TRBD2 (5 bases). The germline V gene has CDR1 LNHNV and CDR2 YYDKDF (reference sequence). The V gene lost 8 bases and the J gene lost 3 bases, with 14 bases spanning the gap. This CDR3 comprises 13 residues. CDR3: CATRGSGLYEQYF. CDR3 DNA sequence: TGTGCCACCCGGGGTAGTGGACTCTACGAGCAGTACTTC.

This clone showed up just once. CDR3 amino acids: CASSLGPQGSNQPQHF. CDR3 nucleotide sequence: TGTGCCAGCAGCTTGGGCCCGCAGGGAAGCAATCAGCCCCAGCATTTT. V and J are TRBV5-4 and TRBJ1-5; D may be TRBD1 (5 bases). Germline V gene lookup returns CDR1 SGHNT and CDR2 YYREEE (reference sequence). This CDR3 contains 16 residues. V was clipped by 0 bases and J by 1 base, with 11 bases between them.

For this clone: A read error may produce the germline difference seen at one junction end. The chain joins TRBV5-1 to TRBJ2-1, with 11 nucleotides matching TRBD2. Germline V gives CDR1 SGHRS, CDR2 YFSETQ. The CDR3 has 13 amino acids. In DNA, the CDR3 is TGCGCCAGCAGGACTAGCGGGACCAATGGGCAGTTCTTC. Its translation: CASRTSGTNGQFF.

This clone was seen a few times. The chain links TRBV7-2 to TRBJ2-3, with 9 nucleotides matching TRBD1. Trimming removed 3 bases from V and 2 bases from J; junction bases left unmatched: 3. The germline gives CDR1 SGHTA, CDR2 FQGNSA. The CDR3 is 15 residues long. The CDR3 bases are TGTGCCAGCAGCTTTGGGACAGGGCTCACAGATACGCAGTATTTT. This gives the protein CASSFGTGLTDTQYF.

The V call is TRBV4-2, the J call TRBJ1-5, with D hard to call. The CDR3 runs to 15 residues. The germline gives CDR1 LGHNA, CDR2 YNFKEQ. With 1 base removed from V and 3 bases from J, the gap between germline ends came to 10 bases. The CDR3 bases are TGTGCCAGCAGCCAAGCCACACAGTCCAATCAGCCCCAGCATTTT. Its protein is CASSQATQSNQPQHF.

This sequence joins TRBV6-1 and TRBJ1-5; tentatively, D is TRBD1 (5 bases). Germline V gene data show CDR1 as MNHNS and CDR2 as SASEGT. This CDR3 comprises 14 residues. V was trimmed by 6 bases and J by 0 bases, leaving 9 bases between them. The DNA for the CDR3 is TGTGCCAGCAGCTCGACAGATAGCAATCAGCCCCAGCATTTT. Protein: CASSSTDSNQPQHF.

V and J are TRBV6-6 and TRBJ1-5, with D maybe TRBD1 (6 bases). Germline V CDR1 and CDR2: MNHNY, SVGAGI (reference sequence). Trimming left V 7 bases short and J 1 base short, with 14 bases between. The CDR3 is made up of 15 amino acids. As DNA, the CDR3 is TGTGCCAGCACTCTATCACAGGGCAGCAATCAGCCCCAGCATTTT. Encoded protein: CASTLSQGSNQPQHF.

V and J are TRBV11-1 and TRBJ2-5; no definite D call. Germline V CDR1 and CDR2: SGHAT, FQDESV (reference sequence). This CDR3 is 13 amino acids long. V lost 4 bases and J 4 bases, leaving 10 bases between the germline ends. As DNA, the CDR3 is TGTGCCAGCAGCTCCAGAAATGGAGAGACCCAGTACTTC. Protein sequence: CASSSRNGETQYF.

CDR3: CASSEAGRAYGYTF. The CDR3 DNA reads TGTGCCAGCAGTGAAGCGGGCAGGGCCTATGGCTACACCTTC. The chain joins TRBV6-1 to TRBJ1-2, with D perhaps TRBD1 (5 bases). Germline V gives CDR1 MNHNS, CDR2 SASEGT. Trimming left V 0 bases short and J 4 bases short, with 9 bases between. The CDR3 covers 14 residues.

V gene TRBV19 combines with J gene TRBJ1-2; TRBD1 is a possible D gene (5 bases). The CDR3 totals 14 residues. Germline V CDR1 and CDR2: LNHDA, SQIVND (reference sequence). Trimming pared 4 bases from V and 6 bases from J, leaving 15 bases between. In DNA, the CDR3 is TGTGCCAGTAGTAACCCCGGGACTAGACATGGCTACACCTTC. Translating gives CASSNPGTRHGYTF. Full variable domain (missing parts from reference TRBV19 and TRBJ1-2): DGGITQSPKYLFRKEGQNVTLSCEQNLNHDAMYWYRQDPGQGLRLIYYSQIVNDFQKGDIAEGYSVSREKKESFPLTVTSAQKNPTAFYLCASSNPGTRHGYTFGSGTRLTVV.

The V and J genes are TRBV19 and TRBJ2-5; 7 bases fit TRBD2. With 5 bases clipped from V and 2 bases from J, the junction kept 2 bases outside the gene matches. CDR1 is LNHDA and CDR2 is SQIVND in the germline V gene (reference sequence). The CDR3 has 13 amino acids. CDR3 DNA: TGTGCCAGTAGTTCTAGCGGACAAGAGACCCAGTACTTC. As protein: CASSSSGQETQYF.

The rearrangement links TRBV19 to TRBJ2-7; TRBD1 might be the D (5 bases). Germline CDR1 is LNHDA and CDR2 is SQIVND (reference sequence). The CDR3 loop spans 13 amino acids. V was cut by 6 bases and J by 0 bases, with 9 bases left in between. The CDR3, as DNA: TGTGCCAGTAGGGACACTTCCTCCTACGAGCAGTACTTC. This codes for CASRDTSSYEQYF.

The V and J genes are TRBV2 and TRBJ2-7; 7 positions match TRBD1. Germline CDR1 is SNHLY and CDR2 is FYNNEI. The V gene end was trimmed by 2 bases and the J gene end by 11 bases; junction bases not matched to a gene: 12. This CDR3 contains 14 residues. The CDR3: CASSEIRSDRSEYF. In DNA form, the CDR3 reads TGTGCCAGCAGTGAAATCAGGTCGGACAGGAGCGAGTACTTC.

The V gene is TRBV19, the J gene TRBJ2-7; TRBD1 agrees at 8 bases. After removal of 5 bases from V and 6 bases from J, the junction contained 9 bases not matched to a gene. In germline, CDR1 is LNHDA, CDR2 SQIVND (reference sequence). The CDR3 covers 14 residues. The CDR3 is CASSQTGARGEQYF. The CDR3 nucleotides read TGTGCCAGTAGTCAGACAGGGGCGAGGGGCGAGCAGTACTTC.

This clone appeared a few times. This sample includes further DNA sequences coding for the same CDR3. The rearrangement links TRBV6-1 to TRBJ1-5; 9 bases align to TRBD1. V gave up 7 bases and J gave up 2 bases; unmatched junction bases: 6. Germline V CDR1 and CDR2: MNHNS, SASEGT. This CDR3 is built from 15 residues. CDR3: CASTLGQGGNQPQHF. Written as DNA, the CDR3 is TGTGCCAGCACGCTGGGACAGGGAGGCAATCAGCCCCAGCATTTT.

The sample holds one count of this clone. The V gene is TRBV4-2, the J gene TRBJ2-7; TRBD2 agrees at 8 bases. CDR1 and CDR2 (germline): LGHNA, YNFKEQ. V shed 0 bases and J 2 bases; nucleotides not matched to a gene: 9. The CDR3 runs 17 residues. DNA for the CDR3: TGTGCCAGCAGCCAAGATCGGGGGACTAGAGTCCCCTACGAGCAGTACTTC. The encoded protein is CASSQDRGTRVPYEQYF.

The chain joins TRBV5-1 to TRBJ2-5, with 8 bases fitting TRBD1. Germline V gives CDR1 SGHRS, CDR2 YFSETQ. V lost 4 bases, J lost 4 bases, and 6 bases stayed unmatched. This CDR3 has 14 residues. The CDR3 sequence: CASSPDRGRETQYF. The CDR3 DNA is TGCGCCAGCAGCCCCGACAGGGGACGAGAGACCCAGTACTTC.

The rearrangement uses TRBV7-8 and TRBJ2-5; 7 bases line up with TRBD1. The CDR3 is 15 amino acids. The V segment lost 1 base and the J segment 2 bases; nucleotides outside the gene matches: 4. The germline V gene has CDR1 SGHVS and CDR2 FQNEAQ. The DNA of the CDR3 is TGTGCCAGCAGCTTAGTAAGCAGGGGGCAAGAGACCCAGTACTTC. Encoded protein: CASSLVSRGQETQYF. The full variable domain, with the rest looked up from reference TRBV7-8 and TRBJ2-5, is GAGVSQSPRYKVAKRGQDVALRCDPISGHVSLFWYQQALGQGPEFLTYFQNEAQLDKSGLPSDRFFAERPEGSVSTLKIQRTQQEDSAVYLCASSLVSRGQETQYFGPGTRLLVL.

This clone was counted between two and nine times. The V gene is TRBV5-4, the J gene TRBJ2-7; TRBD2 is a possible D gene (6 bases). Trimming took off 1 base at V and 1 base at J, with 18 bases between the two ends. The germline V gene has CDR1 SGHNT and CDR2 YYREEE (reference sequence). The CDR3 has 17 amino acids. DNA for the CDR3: TGTGCCAGCAGCTTGTATGCGGGGACGGGTATTTCCTACGAGCAGTACTTC. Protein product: CASSLYAGTGISYEQYF.

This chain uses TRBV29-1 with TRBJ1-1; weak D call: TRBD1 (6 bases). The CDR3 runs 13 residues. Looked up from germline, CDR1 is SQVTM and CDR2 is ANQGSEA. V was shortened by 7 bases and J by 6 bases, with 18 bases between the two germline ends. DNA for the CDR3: TGCAGCGGGGAAATACAGGGAAGGGCTGAAGCTTTCTTT. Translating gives CSGEIQGRAEAFF.

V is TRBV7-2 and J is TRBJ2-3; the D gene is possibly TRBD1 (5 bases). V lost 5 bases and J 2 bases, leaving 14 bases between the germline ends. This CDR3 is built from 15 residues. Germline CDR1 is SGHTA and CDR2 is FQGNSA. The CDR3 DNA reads TGTGCCAGCAGCCGCGTATCCAGGGACACAGATACGCAGTATTTT. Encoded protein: CASSRVSRDTDTQYF.